This T cell receptor (beta chain) comes out of a study of T-cell memory formation after mild COVID-19. Via MiXCR, TCRdb re-called the 5' RACE reads, giving one row per CDR3 protein. The sample includes hundreds of thousands of distinct CDR3 sequences, over 15% of them seen just once. Germline lookup yields CDR1 SGHAT and CDR2 FQDESV (reference sequence). Trimming stripped 5 bases from V and 5 bases from J, with 12 bases between. CDR3 length: 13 residues. The chain recombines TRBV11-1 with TRBJ1-2; a possible D gene is TRBD1 (5 bases). The sequence derives from an adult woman who had mild COVID-19 (a few samples of this study predate the infection). Cell type and time point are not known. Sequenced input: PBMCs or a T cell subset sorted from them (not recorded which). DNA of the CDR3: TGTGCCAGCAGCCGGGACCTTACGTATGGCTACACCTTC. Translated, it gives CASSRDLTYGYTF.